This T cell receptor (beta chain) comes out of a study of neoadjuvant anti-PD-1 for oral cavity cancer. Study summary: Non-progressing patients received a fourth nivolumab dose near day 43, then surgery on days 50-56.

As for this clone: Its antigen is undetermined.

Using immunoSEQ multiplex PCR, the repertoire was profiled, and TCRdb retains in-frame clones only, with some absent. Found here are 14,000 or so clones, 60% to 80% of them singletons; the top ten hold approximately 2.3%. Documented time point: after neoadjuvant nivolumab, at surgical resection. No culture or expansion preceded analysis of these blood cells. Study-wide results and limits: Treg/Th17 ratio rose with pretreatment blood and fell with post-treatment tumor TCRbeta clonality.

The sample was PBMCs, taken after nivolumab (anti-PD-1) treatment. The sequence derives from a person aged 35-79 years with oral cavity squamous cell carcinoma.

As DNA, the CDR3 is TGTGCCAGCAGTATGACTAGCCCCACAGATACGCAGTATTTT. It translates to CASSMTSPTDTQYF. V gene TRBV6-4 combines with J gene TRBJ2-3, with 7 positions matching TRBD2. Per the germline V gene, CDR1 is MRHNA and CDR2 is SNTAGT. With 5 bases clipped from V and 2 bases from J, the junction kept 4 bases outside the gene matches. The CDR3 is 14 amino acids.